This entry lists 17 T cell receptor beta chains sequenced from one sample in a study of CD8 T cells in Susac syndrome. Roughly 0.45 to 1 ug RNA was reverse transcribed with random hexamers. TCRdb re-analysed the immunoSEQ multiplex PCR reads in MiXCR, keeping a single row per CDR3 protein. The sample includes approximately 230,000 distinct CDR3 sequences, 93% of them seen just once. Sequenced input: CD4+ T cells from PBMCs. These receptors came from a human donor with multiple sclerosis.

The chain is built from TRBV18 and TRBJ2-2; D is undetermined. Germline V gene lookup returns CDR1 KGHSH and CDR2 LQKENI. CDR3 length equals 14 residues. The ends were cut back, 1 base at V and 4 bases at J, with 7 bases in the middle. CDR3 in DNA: TGTGCCAGCTCACCACAACAGCCCACCGGGGAGCTGTTTTTT. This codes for CASSPQQPTGELFF.

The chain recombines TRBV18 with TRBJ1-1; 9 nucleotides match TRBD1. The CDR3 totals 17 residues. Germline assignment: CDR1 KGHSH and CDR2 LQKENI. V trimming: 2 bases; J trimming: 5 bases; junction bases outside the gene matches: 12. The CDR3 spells CASSPIFTGGWGTEAFF. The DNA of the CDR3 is TGTGCCAGCTCACCAATATTTACAGGGGGCTGGGGAACTGAAGCTTTCTTT. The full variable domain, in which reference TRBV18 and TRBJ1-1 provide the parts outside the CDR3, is NAGVMQNPRHLVRRRGQEARLRCSPMKGHSHVYWYRQLPEEGLKFMVYLQKENIIDESGMPKERFSAEFPKEGPSILRIQQVVRGDSAAYFCASSPIFTGGWGTEAFFGQGTRLTVV.

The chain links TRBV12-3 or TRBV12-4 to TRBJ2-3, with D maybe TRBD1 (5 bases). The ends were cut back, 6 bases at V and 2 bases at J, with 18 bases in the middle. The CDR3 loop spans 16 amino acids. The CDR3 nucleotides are TGTGCCAGCAGCGAGACAGCGAGAATTCTCACAGATACGCAGTATTTT. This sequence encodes CASSETARILTDTQYF.

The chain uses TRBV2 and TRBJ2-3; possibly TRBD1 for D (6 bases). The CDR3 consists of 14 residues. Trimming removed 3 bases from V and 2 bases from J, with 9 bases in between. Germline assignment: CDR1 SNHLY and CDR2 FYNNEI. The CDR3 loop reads CASSEGQYTDTQYF. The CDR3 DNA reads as TGTGCCAGCAGTGAGGGACAATACACAGATACGCAGTATTTT. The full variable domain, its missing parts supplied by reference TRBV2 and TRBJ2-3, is EPEVTQTPSHQVTQMGQEVILRCVPISNHLYFYWYRQILGQKVEFLVSFYNNEISEKSEIFDDQFSVERPDGSNFTLKIRSTKLEDSAMYFCASSEGQYTDTQYFGPGTRLTVL.

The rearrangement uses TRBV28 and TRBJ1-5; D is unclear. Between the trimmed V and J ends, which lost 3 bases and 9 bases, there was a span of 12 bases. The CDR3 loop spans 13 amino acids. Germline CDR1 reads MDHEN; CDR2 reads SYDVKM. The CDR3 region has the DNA TGTGCCAGCAGTTTCGGATCCCAACGGCCCCAGCATTTT. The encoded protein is CASSFGSQRPQHF.

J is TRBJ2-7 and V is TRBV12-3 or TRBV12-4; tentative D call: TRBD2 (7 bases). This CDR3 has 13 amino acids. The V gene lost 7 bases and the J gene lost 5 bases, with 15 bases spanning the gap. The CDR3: CASKKGGEHEQYF. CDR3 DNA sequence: TGTGCCAGCAAGAAGGGGGGGGAACACGAGCAGTACTTC.

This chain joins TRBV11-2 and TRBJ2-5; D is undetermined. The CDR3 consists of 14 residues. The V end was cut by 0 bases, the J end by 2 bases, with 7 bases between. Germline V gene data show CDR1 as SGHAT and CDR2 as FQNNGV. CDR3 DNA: TGTGCCAGCAGCTTAGAACGCCTACAAGAGACCCAGTACTTC. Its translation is CASSLERLQETQYF.

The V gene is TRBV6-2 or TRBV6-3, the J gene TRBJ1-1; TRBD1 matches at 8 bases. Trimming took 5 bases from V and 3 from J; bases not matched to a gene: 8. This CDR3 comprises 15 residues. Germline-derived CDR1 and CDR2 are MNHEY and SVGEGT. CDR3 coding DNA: TGTGCCAGCAGTACCCCGGACAGGGCGGACACTGAAGCTTTCTTT. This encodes CASSTPDRADTEAFF.

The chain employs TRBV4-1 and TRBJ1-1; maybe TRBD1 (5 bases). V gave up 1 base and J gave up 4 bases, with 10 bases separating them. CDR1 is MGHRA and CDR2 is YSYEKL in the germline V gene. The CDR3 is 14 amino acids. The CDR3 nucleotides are TGCGCCAGCAGCCAAGTAGTTGGGGGCACTGAAGCTTTCTTT. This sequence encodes CASSQVVGGTEAFF.

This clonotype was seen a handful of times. This chain's CDR3 is CSATGTSYEQYF. CDR3 nucleotide sequence: TGCAGTGCCACCGGGACTTCCTACGAGCAGTACTTC. The chain employs TRBV20-1 and TRBJ2-7, with D tentatively TRBD2 (6 bases). Germline V gene lookup returns CDR1 DFQATT and CDR2 SNEGSKA (reference sequence). V lost 6 bases and J lost 1, with 10 bases in between. The CDR3 is made up of 12 amino acids.

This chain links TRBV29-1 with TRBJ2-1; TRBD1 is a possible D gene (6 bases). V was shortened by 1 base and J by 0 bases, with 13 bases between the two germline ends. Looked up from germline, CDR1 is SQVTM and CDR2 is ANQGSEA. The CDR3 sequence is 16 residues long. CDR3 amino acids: CSVEARDISSYNEQFF. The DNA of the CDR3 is TGCAGCGTTGAAGCTAGGGACATTAGCTCCTACAATGAGCAGTTCTTC.

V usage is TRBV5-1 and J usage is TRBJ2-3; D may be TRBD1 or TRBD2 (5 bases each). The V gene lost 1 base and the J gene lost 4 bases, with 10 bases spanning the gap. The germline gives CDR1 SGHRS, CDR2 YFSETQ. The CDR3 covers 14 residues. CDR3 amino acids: CASSLLREPDTQYF. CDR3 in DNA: TGCGCCAGCAGCTTGCTCAGGGAGCCAGATACGCAGTATTTT.

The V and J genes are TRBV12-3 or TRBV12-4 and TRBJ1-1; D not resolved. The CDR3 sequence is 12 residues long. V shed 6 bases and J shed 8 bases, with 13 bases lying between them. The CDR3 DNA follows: TGTGCCAGCAGCCACTCCGGGGTGGAAGCTTTCTTT. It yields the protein CASSHSGVEAFF.

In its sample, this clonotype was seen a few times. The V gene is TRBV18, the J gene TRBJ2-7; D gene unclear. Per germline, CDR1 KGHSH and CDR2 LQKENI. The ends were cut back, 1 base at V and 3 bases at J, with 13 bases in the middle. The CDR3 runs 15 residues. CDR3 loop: CASSPLHAIGYEQYF. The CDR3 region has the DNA TGTGCCAGCTCACCACTTCATGCAATAGGCTACGAGCAGTACTTC.

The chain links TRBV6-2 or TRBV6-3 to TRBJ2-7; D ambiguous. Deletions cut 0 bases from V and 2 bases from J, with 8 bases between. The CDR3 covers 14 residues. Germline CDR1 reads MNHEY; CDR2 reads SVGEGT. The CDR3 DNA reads TGTGCCAGCAGTTACTCGAGAGTTGCCTACGAGCAGTACGTC. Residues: CASSYSRVAYEQYV.

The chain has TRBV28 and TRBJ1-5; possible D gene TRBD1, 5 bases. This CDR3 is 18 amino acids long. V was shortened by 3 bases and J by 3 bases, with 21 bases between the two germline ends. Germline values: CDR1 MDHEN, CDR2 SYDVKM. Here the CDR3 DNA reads TGTGCCAGCAGTTTCCAGGGCAGTTCCCACTTAGACAATCAGCCCCAGCATTTT. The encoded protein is CASSFQGSSHLDNQPQHF.

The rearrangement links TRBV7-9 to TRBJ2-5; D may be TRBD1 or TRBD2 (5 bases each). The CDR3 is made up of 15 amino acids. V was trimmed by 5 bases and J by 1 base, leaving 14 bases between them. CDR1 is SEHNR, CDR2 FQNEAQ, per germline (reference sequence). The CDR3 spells CASSRTQGSQETQYF. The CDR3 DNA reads TGTGCCAGCAGCCGGACTCAGGGTTCCCAAGAGACCCAGTACTTC.